These 29 T cell receptor beta chains share one sample of origin, sequenced in a study of blood T cells in healthy people across ages. A J-beta primer mix and a sample-barcoded 5' primer were used in a second PCR of about 7 to 12 cycles. TCRdb ran MiXCR on the 5' RACE reads and lists one entry per CDR3 protein. This sample has 1.5 million or so distinct CDR3 sequences, with 40% to 50% found just once. The sample consisted of blood. These receptors all come from a woman aged 18-30 years in good health.

This clonotype was detected many times. V usage is TRBV7-2 and J usage is TRBJ2-7; the match to TRBD1 covers 7 bases. V shed 2 bases and J 3 bases; nucleotides not matched to a gene: 4. The CDR3 is made up of 14 amino acids. Germline assignment: CDR1 SGHTA and CDR2 FQGNSA. The CDR3 loop is CASSLTGDSYEQYF. DNA of the CDR3: TGTGCCAGCAGCTTAACAGGGGACAGCTACGAGCAGTACTTC.

Only a few counts were recorded for this clonotype. The chain has TRBV6-6 and TRBJ1-2, with 8 bases that match TRBD1. The germline gives CDR1 MNHNY, CDR2 SVGAGI (reference sequence). This CDR3 is built from 17 residues. The junction had 13 bases not matched to a gene; V was cut back by 1 base and J by 6 bases. The CDR3 spells CASSYLSPMTGDDGYTF. For the CDR3, the DNA is TGTGCCAGCAGTTACTTGAGCCCCATGACAGGGGACGATGGCTACACCTTC.

In this sample, this clonotype turned up a few times. The chain links TRBV7-8 to TRBJ2-7; D perhaps matches TRBD2 (6 bases). Germline loops: CDR1 SGHVS, CDR2 FQNEAQ. The CDR3 length is 13 residues. The ends were cut back, 2 bases at V and 3 bases at J, with 8 bases in the middle. The chain's CDR3 is CASSLSGYYEQYF. The CDR3 DNA reads TGTGCCAGCAGCTTAAGCGGGTACTACGAGCAGTACTTC.

This clonotype was picked up one time. J is TRBJ1-2 and V is TRBV30; D unclear. Per the germline V gene, CDR1 is GTSNPN and CDR2 is SVGIG (reference sequence). V was clipped by 5 bases and J by 9 bases, with 25 bases between them. This CDR3 has 15 residues. CDR3 in amino acids: CAWGRVGRTPKSYTF. CDR3 nucleotide sequence: TGTGCCTGGGGTCGGGTGGGCAGAACTCCGAAGAGCTACACCTTC. The full variable domain, completed using reference TRBV30 and TRBJ1-2, is SQTIHQWPATLVQPVGSPLSLECTVEGTSNPNLYWYRQAAGRGLQLLFYSVGIGQISSEVPQNLSASRPQDRQFILSSKKLLLSDSGFYLCAWGRVGRTPKSYTFGSGTRLTVV.

The rearrangement joins TRBV20-1 to TRBJ1-1; 8 bases line up with TRBD1. Per germline, CDR1 DFQATT and CDR2 SNEGSKA (reference sequence). The CDR3 consists of 13 residues. V shed 6 bases, J shed 1 base, and the junction held 4 bases outside the gene matches. CDR3 bases: TGCAGTGCGCATGGACAGGGGAACACTGAAGCTTTCTTT. It translates to CSAHGQGNTEAFF.

The V call is TRBV7-8, the J call TRBJ2-4, with unresolved D. The tail of the sequence fits TRBJ2-7 better, so the J call may be wrong. This CDR3 has 15 residues. Germline-derived CDR1 and CDR2 are SGHVS and FQNEAQ. CDR3 region: CASSLAMTGPNEQYF. Written as DNA, the CDR3 is TGTGCCAGCAGCTTAGCTATGACGGGCCCCAACGAGCAGTACTTC.

The chain has TRBV20-1 and TRBJ1-6; 8 nucleotides agree with TRBD1. This CDR3 spans 14 amino acids. CDR1 DFQATT and CDR2 SNEGSKA come from the germline V gene (reference sequence). J was trimmed by 6 bases and V by 3 bases; bases with no gene match: 4. The CDR3 loop is CSASEDRVNSPLHF. CDR3 nucleotides: TGCAGTGCTAGCGAGGACAGGGTTAATTCACCCCTCCACTTT.

This clonotype came up many times. This chain connects TRBV7-3 to TRBJ1-1; a weak D match, TRBD1 (5 bases). The CDR3 has 13 amino acids. CDR1 is SGHTA, CDR2 FQGTGA, per germline. The V and J ends lost 1 base and 5 bases respectively, with 8 bases between them. The CDR3 protein is CASSLNSGTEAFF. CDR3 coding DNA: TGTGCCAGCAGCTTAAATTCAGGGACTGAAGCTTTCTTT.

The CDR3 nucleotides are TGTGCCAGCAAGAAATCCGGGGGGGCCAATAATGAGCAGTTCTTC. It yields the protein CASKKSGGANNEQFF. The chain uses TRBV12-3 or TRBV12-4 and TRBJ2-1, with 8 positions matching TRBD2. Unmatched junction bases numbered 12, after V lost 7 bases and J lost 7 bases. The CDR3 totals 15 residues.

The rearrangement uses TRBV12-3 or TRBV12-4 and TRBJ1-3; D is undetermined. The V end was cut by 1 base, the J end by 0 bases, with 10 bases between. The CDR3 has 16 amino acids. The CDR3 nucleotides are TGTGCCAGCAGTTTAGAGGTAGTCTACTCTGGAAACACCATATATTTT. It is translated as CASSLEVVYSGNTIYF.

There are a few counts of this clonotype. The V call is TRBV10-3, the J call TRBJ2-5; 7 bases are a match to TRBD2. Trimming at V came to 4 bases and at J to 1 base, leaving 3 bases not matched to a gene. The CDR3 extends over 14 amino acids. The germline V gene encodes CDR1 ENHRY and CDR2 SYGVKD. CDR3 in DNA: TGTGCCATCAGTGCCCCTAGCGGCCAAGAGACCCAGTACTTC. Translation gives CAISAPSGQETQYF.

The V call is TRBV12-3 or TRBV12-4, the J call TRBJ2-3; D is unclear. The CDR3 length is 13 residues. V lost 6 bases, J lost 5 bases, and 12 bases lay in between. The CDR3 bases are TGTGCCAGCAGGCTCATGAGGAGAGATACGCAGTATTTT. Translation: CASRLMRRDTQYF.

The chain uses TRBV27 and TRBJ2-1, with 7 bases that match TRBD1. Trimming took 2 bases from V and 0 from J; bases not matched to a gene: 7. CDR1 MNHEY and CDR2 SMNVEV come from the germline V gene (reference sequence). CDR3 length equals 17 residues. The CDR3 loop reads CASSLMTGRISYNEQFF. The CDR3 nucleotides read TGTGCCAGCAGTTTAATGACAGGGAGAATCTCCTACAATGAGCAGTTCTTC.

The J gene is TRBJ2-7, the V gene TRBV15, with TRBD2 matching 11 bases. There are 15 residues in the CDR3. The J segment lost 4 bases and the V segment lost 1 base, leaving 3 bases of the junction unmatched. Germline CDR1 is LNHNV and CDR2 is YYDKDF (reference sequence). CDR3 sequence reads: CATSRVGTSGYEQYF. The CDR3 DNA is TGTGCCACCAGCAGAGTGGGGACTAGCGGATACGAGCAGTACTTC. The complete variable domain, with remaining parts taken from reference TRBV15 and TRBJ2-7, reads DAMVIQNPRYQVTQFGKPVTLSCSQTLNHNVMYWYQQKSSQAPKLLFHYYDKDFNNEADTPDNFQSRRPNTSFCFLDIRSPGLGDTAMYLCATSRVGTSGYEQYFGPGTRLTVT.

This clonotype was observed a few times. The chain is built from TRBV3-1 and TRBJ2-1; 9 nucleotides line up with TRBD2. CDR3 size: 13 residues. Germline V CDR1 and CDR2: LGHDT, YNNKEL (reference sequence). The V segment lost 4 bases and the J segment 12 bases; nucleotides outside the gene matches: 7. DNA of the CDR3: TGTGCCAGCAGCCCCAGGACTAGCGCGGGGCAGTTCTTC. As protein: CASSPRTSAGQFF.

The table lists this clonotype with a few counts. The V gene is TRBV4-1, the J gene TRBJ1-3, with D tentatively TRBD1 (6 bases). Trimming took off 8 bases at V and 2 bases at J, with 16 bases between the two ends. The V gene's germline CDR1 is MGHRA and CDR2 YSYEKL. The CDR3 totals 15 residues. The CDR3 protein is CASGEFSGAGNTIYF. In DNA form, the CDR3 reads TGCGCCAGCGGAGAGTTTTCAGGGGCTGGAAACACCATATATTTT.

A remark on this clonotype: This may be a read error: a much more frequent sequence differs by one nucleotide. V gene TRBV12-3 or TRBV12-4 combines with J gene TRBJ2-5; D perhaps matches TRBD1 (6 bases). V lost 7 bases and J 4 bases, leaving 16 bases between the germline ends. The CDR3 has 14 amino acids. The CDR3 here is CASNRRDNRETQYF. The CDR3 nucleotides are TGTGCCAGCAATCGACGGGACAACCGAGAGACCCAGTACTTC.

This clonotype was observed a handful of times. The chain recombines TRBV4-1 with TRBJ2-1; TRBD2 agrees at 8 bases. The junction had 15 bases not matched to a gene; V was cut back by 11 bases and J by 9 bases. CDR3 length: 14 residues. CDR1 and CDR2 (germline): MGHRA, YSYEKL. CDR3 in DNA: TGCGCCTCCTCCCCGGGGGGGGGAGGTCTTGAGCAGTTCTTC. Translating gives CASSPGGGGLEQFF.

CDR3 nucleotide sequence: TGTGCCAGCAGGCAGACTAGCACCCCCACAGATACGCAGTATTTT. It yields the protein CASRQTSTPTDTQYF. The chain couples TRBV6-4 to TRBJ2-3; TRBD2 agrees at 7 bases. This CDR3 is 15 amino acids long. Germline assignment: CDR1 MRHNA and CDR2 SNTAGT. With 6 bases clipped from V and 2 bases from J, the junction kept 8 bases outside the gene matches.

V gene TRBV20-1 combines with J gene TRBJ2-3, with 10 bases fitting TRBD2. Germline V gives CDR1 DFQATT, CDR2 SNEGSKA (reference sequence). V was pared by 2 bases and J by 6 bases, with 5 bases of the junction left unmatched. The CDR3 totals 14 residues. In DNA form, the CDR3 reads TGCAGTGCTAGACTGCTAGCGGGAGTGGATACGCAGTATTTT. Residues: CSARLLAGVDTQYF.

The chain joins TRBV12-3 or TRBV12-4 to TRBJ1-2; D is undetermined. Trimming stripped 3 bases from V and 6 bases from J, with 11 bases between. The CDR3 contains 13 residues. This CDR3 reads CASSFSPSNGYTF. DNA of the CDR3: TGTGCCAGCAGTTTCTCCCCTTCTAATGGCTACACCTTC.

This rearrangement joins TRBV11-2 to TRBJ2-7; 8 bases match TRBD2. The germline CDR1 and CDR2 sequences are SGHAT and FQNNGV. The CDR3 is made up of 14 amino acids. V trimming: 5 bases; J trimming: 4 bases; junction bases outside the gene matches: 7. This CDR3 is CASSRTSSNYEQYF. The CDR3 bases are TGTGCCAGCAGCAGGACTAGCAGTAATTACGAGCAGTACTTC.

This chain links TRBV27 with TRBJ2-3; 11 nucleotides match TRBD1. The V gene end was trimmed by 3 bases and the J gene end by 5 bases; junction bases not matched to a gene: 7. The CDR3 is 16 residues long. Germline lookup yields CDR1 MNHEY and CDR2 SMNVEV (reference sequence). CDR3 loop: CASSFRGTGGKDTQYF. DNA of the CDR3: TGTGCCAGCAGTTTTCGCGGGACAGGGGGGAAAGATACGCAGTATTTT.

Written as DNA, the CDR3 is TGTGCCAGCAGCTTAGTGGGACAGACATTAGCTAACTATGGCTACACCTTC. Its translation is CASSLVGQTLANYGYTF. The V gene is TRBV7-2, the J gene TRBJ1-2; TRBD1 agrees at 7 bases. Trimming removed 1 base from V and 0 bases from J; junction bases left unmatched: 8. From germline, CDR1 is SGHTA and CDR2 FQGNSA. There are 17 residues in the CDR3. Using reference TRBV7-2 and TRBJ1-2 for the parts outside the CDR3, the full variable domain is GAGVSQSPSNKVTEKGKDVELRCDPISGHTALYWYRQSLGQGLEFLIYFQGNSAPDKSGLPSDRFSAERTGGSVSTLTIQRTQQEDSAVYLCASSLVGQTLANYGYTFGSGTRLTVV.

The genes are TRBV20-1 and TRBJ2-3, with no clear D. Per germline, CDR1 DFQATT and CDR2 SNEGSKA (reference sequence). This CDR3 is 13 amino acids long. V lost 6 bases to trimming and J lost 0 bases, with 10 bases between them. The CDR3 DNA reads as TGCAGTGCCGAGGAAACTAGCACAGATACGCAGTATTTT. It yields the protein CSAEETSTDTQYF.

This clonotype has a single count. The CDR3 is CASSLSSFPHEQFF. The CDR3, as DNA: TGTGCCAGCAGCTTGTCCAGCTTCCCCCATGAGCAGTTCTTC. This sequence joins TRBV5-5 and TRBJ2-1, with D unclear. This CDR3 has 14 amino acids. Per germline, CDR1 SGHKS and CDR2 YYEKEE (reference sequence). The V and J ends lost 1 base and 8 bases respectively, with 13 bases between them. Drawing the rest from reference TRBV5-5 and TRBJ2-1, the complete variable domain is DAGVTQSPTHLIKTRGQQVTLRCSPISGHKSVSWYQQVLGQGPQFIFQYYEKEERGRGNFPDRFSARQFPNYSSELNVNALLLGDSALYLCASSLSSFPHEQFFGPGTRLTVL.

The V call is TRBV4-1, the J call TRBJ1-6, with D uncertain. Trimming removed 1 base at V and 5 bases at J, with 9 bases between. This CDR3 has 15 amino acids. Germline values: CDR1 MGHRA, CDR2 YSYEKL. The CDR3 spells CASSQGRADNSPLHF. CDR3 coding DNA: TGCGCCAGCAGCCAAGGCCGGGCGGATAATTCACCCCTCCACTTT.

V gene TRBV20-1 combines with J gene TRBJ1-6, with D perhaps matching TRBD1 (5 bases). Looked up from germline, CDR1 is DFQATT and CDR2 is SNEGSKA (reference sequence). There are 12 residues in the CDR3. V dropped 6 bases and J dropped 8 bases, with 11 bases sitting between them. CDR3 protein: CSAPGRDSPLHF. As DNA, the CDR3 is TGCAGTGCCCCCGGCAGGGATTCACCCCTCCACTTT.

This clonotype was detected a few times. The rearrangement links TRBV9 to TRBJ2-1; either TRBD1 or TRBD2 may fit D (5 bases each). Trimming stripped 2 bases from V and 7 bases from J, with 10 bases between. Germline V gives CDR1 SGDLS, CDR2 YYNGEE. The CDR3 has 13 residues. CDR3 sequence reads: CASSVDWGNEQFF. Here the CDR3 DNA reads TGTGCCAGCAGCGTTGACTGGGGGAATGAGCAGTTCTTC.